The rows below give T cell receptor beta chains drawn from one sample of a study of radiotherapy plus CTLA-4 blockade in lung cancer. The data were produced by immunoSEQ multiplex PCR, yet TCRdb's version contains in-frame clones alone and is incomplete. This sample has about 120,000 clones, with approximately 80% found just once. The sample was peripheral blood, taken from a patient treated with radiotherapy plus ipilimumab. Receptors originate from a human donor with non-small cell lung cancer that progressed on radiotherapy plus ipilimumab. Some clones in this sample may be carry-over from other donors' samples. Both conserved end residues are part of each CDR3.

length,V,J,CDR3
15,TRBV18,TRBJ1-3,CASSPGAHSGNTIYF
16,TRBV27,TRBJ1-5,CASSPSSGDSNQPQHF
14,TRBV7-6,TRBJ2-7,CASSLEQYSYEQYF
13,TRBV7-2,TRBJ2-1,CASSSHPNNEQFF
17,TRBV11-2,TRBJ2-1,CASSYRLGSGGYNEQFF
14,TRBV4-2,TRBJ1-3,CASSQDPAGNTIYF
15,TRBV6-5,TRBJ2-3,CASSYQGQGADTQYF
14,TRBV9,TRBJ2-2,CASRGDSAGGELFF
13,TRBV11-1,TRBJ1-1,CASSLAPNTEAFF
14,TRBV6-5,TRBJ2-5,CASSYSAASQTQYF
10,TRBV19,TRBJ1-5,CASTRGRWHF
15,TRBV10-3,TRBJ1-6,CAIRPGQGAHSPLHF
18,TRBV4-3,TRBJ1-1,CASSQEREPQIHGTEAFF
17,TRBV27,TRBJ2-3,CASSVLGGGPITDTQYF
14,TRBV19,TRBJ2-7,CASSMRGLSYEQYF
14,TRBV5-8,TRBJ2-1,CASPSGGEIDEQFF
15,TRBV11-2,TRBJ1-2,CASSLDVNRDNGYTF
18,TRBV4-3,TRBJ2-1,CASSPLPMDRGPYNEQFF
14,TRBV7-2,TRBJ1-3,CASSASFSGNTIYF
14,TRBV6-1,TRBJ1-5,CASSDRPGFGPQHF
14,TRBV14,TRBJ2-1,CASSLWTGHSGQFF
15,TRBV7-9,TRBJ2-5,CASSPGTSGRETQYF
15,TRBV5-1,TRBJ1-5,CASSLGDRKNQPQHF
11,TRBV29-1,TRBJ1-3,CSVEAGNTIYF
15,TRBV27,TRBJ2-3,CASSFQGLSTDTQYF
17,TRBV7-8,TRBJ2-1,CASSLDTGTISPNEQFF
14,TRBV19,TRBJ2-2,CASSSGGVAGELFF
17,TRBV10-3,TRBJ2-6,CAISAAGTGSGANVLTF
15,TRBV6-1,TRBJ1-1,CASSTGTGVNTEAFF
14,TRBV6-4,TRBJ1-1,CASREQGGSGEAFF
15,TRBV27,TRBJ1-1,CASSFWGELNTEAFF
16,TRBV13,TRBJ1-2,CASSLRQGASDYGYTF
12,TRBV30,TRBJ2-3,CAWSVVTDTQYF
14,TRBV2,TRBJ1-6,CASSEGTVDSPLHF
15,TRBV18,TRBJ2-7,CASSPPDDKNYEQYF
15,TRBV4-1,TRBJ2-7,CASSQVEGPDYEQYF
15,TRBV19,TRBJ1-5,CASSIGRYSNQPQHF
11,TRBV5-4,TRBJ1-2,CASSLDGGYTF
16,TRBV4-2,TRBJ1-6,CASSQDQTGVSSPLHF
14,TRBV5-4,TRBJ1-5,CASSLSGSNQPQHF
14,TRBV5-1,TRBJ2-7,CASSLGQGDNEQYF
13,TRBV5-6,TRBJ1-2,CASSRGQNYGYTF
16,TRBV6-5,TRBJ1-4,CASSSYGTGVREKLFF
15,TRBV5-1,TRBJ2-3,CASSSSGVSTDTQYF
15,TRBV7-8,TRBJ1-1,CASSGTNRLNTEAFF
13,TRBV6-5,TRBJ1-5,CASTRGFNQPQHF
14,TRBV4-1,TRBJ1-1,CASSQDPTNTEAFF
16,TRBV19,TRBJ2-3,CASNPFAGGSTDTQYF
14,TRBV28,TRBJ1-2,CASSLTRLLYGYTF
15,TRBV13,TRBJ1-1,CASSPNGPLGTEAFF
15,TRBV11-2,TRBJ1-1,CASSIEGAPYTEAFF